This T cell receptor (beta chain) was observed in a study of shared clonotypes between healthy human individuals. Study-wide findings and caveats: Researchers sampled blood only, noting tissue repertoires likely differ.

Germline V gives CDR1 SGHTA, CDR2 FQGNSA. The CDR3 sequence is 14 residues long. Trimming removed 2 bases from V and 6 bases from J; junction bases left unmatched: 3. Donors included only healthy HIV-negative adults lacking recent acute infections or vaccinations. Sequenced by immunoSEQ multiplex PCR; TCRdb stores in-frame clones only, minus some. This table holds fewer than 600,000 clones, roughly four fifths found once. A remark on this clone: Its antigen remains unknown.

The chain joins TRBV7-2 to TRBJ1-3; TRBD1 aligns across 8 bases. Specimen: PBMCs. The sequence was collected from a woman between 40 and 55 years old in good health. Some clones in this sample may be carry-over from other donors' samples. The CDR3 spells CASSLQGALNTIYF. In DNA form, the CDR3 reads TGTGCCAGCAGCTTACAGGGGGCTTTAAACACCATATATTTT.